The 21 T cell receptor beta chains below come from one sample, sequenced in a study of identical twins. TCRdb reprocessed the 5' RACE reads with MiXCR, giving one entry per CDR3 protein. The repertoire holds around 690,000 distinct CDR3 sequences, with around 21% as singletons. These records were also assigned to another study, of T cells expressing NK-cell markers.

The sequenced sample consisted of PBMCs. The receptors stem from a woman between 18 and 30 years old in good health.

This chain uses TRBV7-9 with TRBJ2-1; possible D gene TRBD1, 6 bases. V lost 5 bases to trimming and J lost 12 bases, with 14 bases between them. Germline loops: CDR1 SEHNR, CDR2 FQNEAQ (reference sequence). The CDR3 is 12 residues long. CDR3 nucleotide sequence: TGTGCCAGCAGCCTACGGACAGACCCGCAGTTCTTC. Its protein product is CASSLRTDPQFF.

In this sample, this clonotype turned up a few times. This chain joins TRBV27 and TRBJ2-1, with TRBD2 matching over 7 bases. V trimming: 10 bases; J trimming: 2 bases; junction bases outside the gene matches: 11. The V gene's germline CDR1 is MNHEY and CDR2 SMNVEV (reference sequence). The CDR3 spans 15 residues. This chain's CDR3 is CATTGGSPTYNEQFF. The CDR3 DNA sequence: TGTGCCACAACGGGAGGTTCTCCAACCTACAATGAGCAGTTCTTC.

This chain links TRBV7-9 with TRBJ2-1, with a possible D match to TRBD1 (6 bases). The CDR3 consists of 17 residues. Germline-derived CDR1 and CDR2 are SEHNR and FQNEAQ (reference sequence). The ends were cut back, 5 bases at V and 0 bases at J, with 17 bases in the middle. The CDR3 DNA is TGTGCCAGCAGCCCCCCCACGGACAGAAGCTCCTACAATGAGCAGTTCTTC. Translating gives CASSPPTDRSSYNEQFF.

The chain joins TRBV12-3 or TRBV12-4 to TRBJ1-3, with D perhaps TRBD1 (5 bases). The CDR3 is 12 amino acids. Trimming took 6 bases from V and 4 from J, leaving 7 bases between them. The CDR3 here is CASRTEGNTIYF. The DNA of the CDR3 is TGTGCCAGCAGGACAGAGGGAAACACCATATATTTT.

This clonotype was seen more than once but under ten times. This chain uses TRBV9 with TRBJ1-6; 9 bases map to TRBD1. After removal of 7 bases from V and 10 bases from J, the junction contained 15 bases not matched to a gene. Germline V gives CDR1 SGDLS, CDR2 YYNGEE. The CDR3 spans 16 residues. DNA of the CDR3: TGTGCCAGCGATCCCACAGGGGGCCCCTTTGGGTCACCCCTCCACTTT. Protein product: CASDPTGGPFGSPLHF.

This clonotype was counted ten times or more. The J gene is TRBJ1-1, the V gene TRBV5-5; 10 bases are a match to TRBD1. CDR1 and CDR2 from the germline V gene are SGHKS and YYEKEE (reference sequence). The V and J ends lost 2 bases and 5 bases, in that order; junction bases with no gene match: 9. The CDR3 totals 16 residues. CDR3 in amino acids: CASSFGSGTGETEAFF. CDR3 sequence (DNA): TGTGCCAGCAGCTTTGGGTCCGGGACAGGGGAAACTGAAGCTTTCTTT.

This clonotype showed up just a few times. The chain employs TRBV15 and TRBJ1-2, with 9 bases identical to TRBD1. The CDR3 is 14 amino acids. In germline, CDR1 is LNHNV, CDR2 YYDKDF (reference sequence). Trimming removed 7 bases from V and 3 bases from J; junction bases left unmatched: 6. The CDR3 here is CATKLGQGDYGYTF. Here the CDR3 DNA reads TGTGCCACCAAGCTGGGACAGGGCGACTATGGCTACACCTTC.

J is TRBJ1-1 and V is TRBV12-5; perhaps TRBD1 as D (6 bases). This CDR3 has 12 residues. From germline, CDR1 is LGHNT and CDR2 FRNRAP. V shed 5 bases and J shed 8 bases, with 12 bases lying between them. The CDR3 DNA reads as TGTGCTAGTGGTCGACAGGTAGCAGAAGCTTTCTTT. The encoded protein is CASGRQVAEAFF. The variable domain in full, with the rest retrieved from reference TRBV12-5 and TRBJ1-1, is DARVTQTPRHKVTEMGQEVTMRCQPILGHNTVFWYRQTMMQGLELLAYFRNRAPLDDSGMPKDRFSAEMPDATLATLKIQPSEPRDSAVYFCASGRQVAEAFFGQGTRLTVV.

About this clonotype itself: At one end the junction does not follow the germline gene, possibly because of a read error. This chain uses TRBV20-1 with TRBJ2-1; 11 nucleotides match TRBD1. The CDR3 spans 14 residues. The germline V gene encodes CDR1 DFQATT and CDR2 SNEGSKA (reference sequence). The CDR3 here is CSARTGGSHNEQFF. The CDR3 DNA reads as TGCAGTGCTCGGACAGGGGGCTCCCACAATGAGCAGTTCTTC.

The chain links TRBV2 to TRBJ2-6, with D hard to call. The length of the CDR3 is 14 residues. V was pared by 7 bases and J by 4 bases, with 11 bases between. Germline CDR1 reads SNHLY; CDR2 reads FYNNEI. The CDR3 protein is CASTGEVGANVLTF. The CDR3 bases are TGTGCCAGCACAGGAGAAGTGGGGGCCAACGTCCTGACTTTC.

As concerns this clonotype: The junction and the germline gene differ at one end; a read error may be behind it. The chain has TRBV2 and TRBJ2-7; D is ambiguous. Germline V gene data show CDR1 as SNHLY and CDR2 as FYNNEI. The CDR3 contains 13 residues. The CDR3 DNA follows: TGTGCCAGCAGTCAAGCCCCTTTGTACGAGCAGTACTTC. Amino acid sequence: CASSQAPLYEQYF.

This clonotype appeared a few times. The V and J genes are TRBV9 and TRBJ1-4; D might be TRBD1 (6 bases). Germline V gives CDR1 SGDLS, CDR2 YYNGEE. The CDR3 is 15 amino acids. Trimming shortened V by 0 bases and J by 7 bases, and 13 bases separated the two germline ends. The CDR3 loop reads CASSVGGAKAEKLFF. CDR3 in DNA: TGTGCCAGCAGCGTAGGGGGGGCTAAGGCTGAAAAACTGTTTTTT.

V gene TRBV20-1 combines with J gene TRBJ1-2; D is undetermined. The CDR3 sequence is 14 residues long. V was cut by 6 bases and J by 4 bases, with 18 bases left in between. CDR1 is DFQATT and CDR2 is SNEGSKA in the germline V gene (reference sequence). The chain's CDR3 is CSAPATMGFYGYTF. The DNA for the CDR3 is TGCAGTGCACCCGCGACCATGGGGTTCTATGGCTACACCTTC.

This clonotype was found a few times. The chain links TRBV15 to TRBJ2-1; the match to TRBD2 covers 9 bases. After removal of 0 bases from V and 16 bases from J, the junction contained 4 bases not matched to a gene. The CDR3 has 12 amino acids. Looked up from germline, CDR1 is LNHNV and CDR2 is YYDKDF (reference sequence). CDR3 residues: CATSRDRTSAFF. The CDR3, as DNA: TGTGCCACCAGCAGAGACAGGACTAGCGCCTTCTTC. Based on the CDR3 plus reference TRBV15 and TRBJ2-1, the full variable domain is DAMVIQNPRYQVTQFGKPVTLSCSQTLNHNVMYWYQQKSSQAPKLLFHYYDKDFNNEADTPDNFQSRRPNTSFCFLDIRSPGLGDTAMYLCATSRDRTSAFFGPGTRLTVL.

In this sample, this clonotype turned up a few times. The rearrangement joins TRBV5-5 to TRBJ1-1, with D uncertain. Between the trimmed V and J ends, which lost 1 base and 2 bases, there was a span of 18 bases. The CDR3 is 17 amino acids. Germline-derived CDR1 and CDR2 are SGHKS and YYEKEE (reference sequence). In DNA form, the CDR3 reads TGTGCCAGCAGCTTGCGACGCAGCTTCAGCGCCAACACTGAAGCTTTCTTT. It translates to CASSLRRSFSANTEAFF.

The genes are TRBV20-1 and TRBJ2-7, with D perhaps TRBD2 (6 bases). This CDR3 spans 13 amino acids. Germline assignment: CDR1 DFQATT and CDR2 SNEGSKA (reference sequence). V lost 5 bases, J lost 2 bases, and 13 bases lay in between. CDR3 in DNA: TGCAGTGCTGCGGGACGCATCGCCTACGAGCAGTACTTC. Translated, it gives CSAAGRIAYEQYF.

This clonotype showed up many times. CDR3 bases: TGTGCCAGCAGGTCAGGACTAGCGATCTACAATGAGCAGTTCTTC. The encoded protein is CASRSGLAIYNEQFF. This chain uses TRBV6-2 or TRBV6-3 with TRBJ2-1; 9 bases line up with TRBD2. CDR1 and CDR2 from the germline V gene are MNHEY and SVGEGT. The CDR3 sequence is 15 residues long. V shed 6 bases and J 3 bases; nucleotides not matched to a gene: 6.

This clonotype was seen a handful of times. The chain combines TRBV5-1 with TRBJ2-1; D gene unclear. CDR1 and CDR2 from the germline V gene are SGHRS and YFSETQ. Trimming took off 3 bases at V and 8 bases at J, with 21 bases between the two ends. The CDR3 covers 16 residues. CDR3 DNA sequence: TGCGCCAGCAGCTATACACGAGGCTACGGTCCCGATGAGCAGTTCTTC. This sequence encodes CASSYTRGYGPDEQFF.

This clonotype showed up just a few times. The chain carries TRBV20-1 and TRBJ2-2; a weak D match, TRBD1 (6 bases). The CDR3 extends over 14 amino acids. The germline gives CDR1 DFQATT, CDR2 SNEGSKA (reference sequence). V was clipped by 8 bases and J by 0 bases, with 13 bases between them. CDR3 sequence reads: CSPFKGANTGELFF. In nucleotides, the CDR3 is TGCAGTCCCTTTAAGGGGGCGAACACCGGGGAGCTGTTTTTT.

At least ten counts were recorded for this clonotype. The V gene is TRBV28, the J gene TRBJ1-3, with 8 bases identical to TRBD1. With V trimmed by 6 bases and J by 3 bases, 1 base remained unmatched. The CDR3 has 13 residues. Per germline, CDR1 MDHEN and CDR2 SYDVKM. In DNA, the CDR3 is TGTGCCAGCAGACAGGGGGTTGGAAACACCATATATTTT. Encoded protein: CASRQGVGNTIYF. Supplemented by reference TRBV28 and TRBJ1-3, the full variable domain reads DVKVTQSSRYLVKRTGEKVFLECVQDMDHENMFWYRQDPGLGLRLIYFSYDVKMKEKGDIPEGYSVSREKKERFSLILESASTNQTSMYLCASRQGVGNTIYFGEGSWLTVV.

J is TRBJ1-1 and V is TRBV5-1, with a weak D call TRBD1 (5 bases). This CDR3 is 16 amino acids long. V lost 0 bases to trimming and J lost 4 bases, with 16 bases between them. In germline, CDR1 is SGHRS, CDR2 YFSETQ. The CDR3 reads CASSLDLPGSGTEAFF. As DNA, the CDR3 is TGCGCCAGCAGCTTGGATCTCCCAGGGTCTGGCACTGAAGCTTTCTTT. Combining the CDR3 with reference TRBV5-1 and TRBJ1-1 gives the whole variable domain KAGVTQTPRYLIKTRGQQVTLSCSPISGHRSVSWYQQTPGQGLQFLFEYFSETQRNKGNFPGRFSGRQFSNSRSEMNVSTLELGDSALYLCASSLDLPGSGTEAFFGQGTRLTVV.